This entry lists 7 T cell receptor beta chains sequenced from one sample in a study of OX40 agonist ivuxolimab in advanced cancers. Libraries came from the immunoSEQ multiplex PCR assay. In its TCRdb copy, this immuneACCESS table keeps in-frame sequences only and misses some clones. Where compared with another copy, unresolved V genes explain less than half of these, and the others have no known cause. This sample is represented by some 25,000 clones; under 80% of them were singletons. Around 32% of the sample goes to the ten largest clones. The material sequenced was CD4+ or CD8+ T cells sorted from blood, taken in a trial of the OX40 agonist ivuxolimab. The receptor source for this set is an adult with an advanced solid tumor such as melanoma, head and neck, liver or kidney cancer.

This sequence joins TRBV2 and TRBJ2-7, with D maybe TRBD2 (6 bases). Trimming took 0 bases from V and 2 from J, leaving 17 bases between them. Germline values: CDR1 SNHLY, CDR2 FYNNEI. The CDR3 totals 17 residues. The CDR3: CASSEALTGGLAYEQYF. The DNA for the CDR3 is TGTGCCAGCAGTGAAGCGCTCACTGGGGGGTTGGCCTACGAGCAGTACTTC.

This chain uses TRBV6-5 with TRBJ2-3, with D unresolved. The CDR3 has 16 residues. Germline loops: CDR1 MNHEY, CDR2 SVGAGI. V was pared by 0 bases and J by 6 bases, with 16 bases between. The CDR3 bases are TGTGCCAGCAGTTACTCGGGCGGCATCCTGCGGGATACGCAGTATTTT. Translated, it gives CASSYSGGILRDTQYF.

A single count supports this clone. This chain connects TRBV29-1 to TRBJ2-7; 11 positions match TRBD2. Per germline, CDR1 SQVTM and CDR2 ANQGSEA. The CDR3 is 14 residues long. J gave up 0 bases and V 6 bases, and 4 bases lay outside the gene matches. For the CDR3, the DNA is TGCAGCGTGGCCGGGACTAGCGGCTCCTACGAGCAGTACTTC. This translates into CSVAGTSGSYEQYF.

This clone was found a few times. This rearrangement joins TRBV10-2 to TRBJ2-3; 8 bases agree with TRBD2. Germline V lookup: CDR1 WSHSY, CDR2 SAAADI. The CDR3 has 15 amino acids. V trimming: 10 bases; J trimming: 0 bases; junction bases outside the gene matches: 9. Here the CDR3 DNA reads TGCGCCACTGAACGGACTAGCCAGAGCACAGATACGCAGTATTTT. Translation gives CATERTSQSTDTQYF.

The table lists this clone with a count of one. The chain has TRBV6-1 and TRBJ2-3, with D tentatively TRBD2 (5 bases). The CDR3 consists of 19 residues. CDR1 is MNHNS, CDR2 SASEGT, per germline. V was pared by 4 bases and J by 0 bases, with 23 bases between. CDR3 loop: CASSVSIRWRVPSTDTQYF. The CDR3 DNA sequence: TGTGCCAGCAGTGTATCGATACGATGGCGGGTCCCTAGCACAGATACGCAGTATTTT.

CDR3 DNA: TGTGCCAGCGGGACTAGCGGGTCAGACAATGAGCAGTTCTTC. Amino acids: CASGTSGSDNEQFF. The chain uses TRBV6-1 and TRBJ2-1, with TRBD2 matching 12 bases. J was trimmed by 5 bases and V by 8 bases; bases with no gene match: 4. CDR1 and CDR2 from the germline V gene are MNHNS and SASEGT. The CDR3 contains 14 residues.

The V gene is TRBV5-1, the J gene TRBJ2-1; 7 bases align to TRBD1. The CDR3 has 15 amino acids. CDR1 is SGHRS and CDR2 is YFSETQ in the germline V gene. With 4 bases clipped from V and 4 bases from J, the junction kept 8 bases outside the gene matches. CDR3 region: CASSESGQRYNEQFF. DNA for the CDR3: TGCGCCAGCAGCGAATCGGGACAGAGGTACAATGAGCAGTTCTTC.